This T cell receptor (beta chain) derives from a study of CXCR3-negative and CXCR3-positive naive CD8 T cells. Study at large: With about 1.5 +/- 0.3 million reads per library, the TRB reads numbered roughly 130 million in total.

The TRB libraries of cDNA were built by UMI-labeled 5' RACE. TCRdb reprocessed the 5' RACE reads and reports one entry per CDR3 protein, with no DNA. Listed are tens of thousands of distinct CDR3 sequences; roughly 1.4% falls within the top ten. A word on this clonotype: What it binds is unknown.

CDR1 and CDR2 (germline): MDHEN, SYDVKM. The CDR3 length is 15 residues. Study conclusions and caveats: For the naive subsets, surface CD5 was similar, and TCR strength was inferred from TRB CDR3 properties. TRBV-TRBJ usage was alike in naive CXCR3-negative and CXCR3-positive cells but differed in memory cells. High diversity, comparable across both naive subsets, contrasted with much lower diversity in memory CD8+ cells.

The sample consisted of naive CXCR3- CD8+ T cells from blood. Regarding subset: CD45RO-CCR7+CD27+CD95- naive CD8+ T cells lacking CXCR3 (TNR3-). This clonotype was obtained from a human donor in good health. Some clones in this sample may be carry-over from other donors' samples. The chain couples TRBV28 to TRBJ2-7; TCRdb's D gene call, TRBD1, goes unchecked for lack of DNA. This CDR3 is CASSLILGAVYEQYF.